This is a list of T cell receptor beta chains from one sample in a study of CD8+ T cells in alopecia areata. Sequencing used immunoSEQ multiplex PCR; TCRdb keeps in-frame clones, though not all of them. The table lists some 170,000 clones, 50% to 65% of them singletons. This specimen was CD8+ T cells sorted from blood, taken at week 24, from a patient treated with tofacitinib. These receptors originate from a human donor with alopecia areata. CDR3s include the opening cysteine and the closing phenylalanine or tryptophan. A D gene is named only where the DNA matches it firmly. Rows give clone size only sometimes, using once, few, many, or a class for an expanded clone.

DNA: TGTGCCAGCAGCTTAGGTGGTAGGCGCTTTCAGCCCCAGCATTTT
CDR3: CASSLGGRRFQPQHF
J: TRBJ1-5
size: NA
D: NA
V: TRBV13

DNA: TGTGCCAGCAGTTGGGGACCCGACTACGAGCAGTACTTC
CDR3: CASSWGPDYEQYF
J: TRBJ2-7
size: NA
D: NA
V: TRBV27

DNA: TGTGCCGGGGAGGGGCAGAAAAATTACAATGAGCAGTTCTTC
CDR3: CAGEGQKNYNEQFF
J: TRBJ2-1
size: NA
D: TRBD2
V: TRBV30

DNA: TGCGCCAGCAGCTCGGACAGGGGCCACAATCAGCCCCAGCATTTT
CDR3: CASSSDRGHNQPQHF
J: TRBJ1-5
size: NA
D: TRBD1
V: TRBV10-2

DNA: TGCGCCAGCAGCCAAGATGGGACAGGCGGTGAGACCCAGTACTTC
CDR3: CASSQDGTGGETQYF
J: TRBJ2-5
size: NA
D: TRBD1
V: TRBV4-3

DNA: TGTGCCAGCAGCTTAACCAGACAGGATACGCAGTATTTT
CDR3: CASSLTRQDTQYF
J: TRBJ2-3
size: few
D: NA
V: TRBV7-6

DNA: TGTGCCAGCAGCGACACGGGGGGCGCGGACACCGGGGAGCTGTTTTTT
CDR3: CASSDTGGADTGELFF
J: TRBJ2-2
size: few
D: NA
V: TRBV7-9

DNA: TGTGCCAGTAGTATCAGGGTCGCCTACAATGAGCAGTTCTTC
CDR3: CASSIRVAYNEQFF
J: TRBJ2-1
size: NA
D: NA
V: TRBV19

DNA: TGTGCCAGCAGTTCAAATTGGGGCACTGAAGCTTTCTTT
CDR3: CASSSNWGTEAFF
J: TRBJ1-1
size: NA
D: NA
V: TRBV9

DNA: TGTGCCAGCAGTTTGTTAGGGGGCAATCAGCCCCAGCATTTT
CDR3: CASSLLGGNQPQHF
J: TRBJ1-5
size: few
D: NA
V: TRBV28

DNA: TGTGCCAGTCGGGGAAACCTCCAAGAGACCCAGTACTTC
CDR3: CASRGNLQETQYF
J: TRBJ2-5
size: NA
D: NA
V: TRBV19

DNA: TGCAGCGCTAAGACGGAGAGCTCCTACGAGCAGTACTTC
CDR3: CSAKTESSYEQYF
J: TRBJ2-7
size: few
D: NA
V: TRBV29-1

DNA: TGTGCCAGCAGCTTAGCGAGGGGACAAGGTCAAGAGACCCAGTACTTC
CDR3: CASSLARGQGQETQYF
J: TRBJ2-5
size: NA
D: NA
V: TRBV7-6

DNA: TGCGCCAGCAGCTGGAGGACAAATGAAGGATTCTACGAGCAGTACTTC
CDR3: CASSWRTNEGFYEQYF
J: TRBJ2-7
size: few
D: NA
V: TRBV5-1

DNA: TGTGCCAGCAGCTGGGGGACAGGGGGCGCCAATGGCTACACCTTC
CDR3: CASSWGTGGANGYTF
J: TRBJ1-2
size: NA
D: TRBD1
V: TRBV5-6

DNA: TGTGCCAGTAGTATGACAGGGGGCTCCTACAATGAGCAGTTCTTC
CDR3: CASSMTGGSYNEQFF
J: TRBJ2-1
size: NA
D: TRBD1
V: TRBV19

DNA: TGTGCCAGCAGCCCGTACGAGGGGGTCAACTATGGCTACACCTTC
CDR3: CASSPYEGVNYGYTF
J: TRBJ1-2
size: NA
D: NA
V: TRBV14

DNA: TGTGCCAACGACGGCACCGGGGAGCTGTTTTTT
CDR3: CANDGTGELFF
J: TRBJ2-2
size: NA
D: NA
V: TRBV7-9

DNA: TGTGCCAGCAGTGAAGCGCGTATTGGGGCCTACTTC
CDR3: CASSEARIGAYF
J: TRBJ2-7
size: NA
D: NA
V: TRBV2

DNA: TGCGCCAGCAGCCATACAGGGAAGACTGAAGCTTTCTTT
CDR3: CASSHTGKTEAFF
J: TRBJ1-1
size: few
D: NA
V: TRBV4-3

DNA: TGTGCCAGCAGCTGGACAGGGGAGAGCACAGATACGCAGTATTTT
CDR3: CASSWTGESTDTQYF
J: TRBJ2-3
size: NA
D: TRBD1
V: TRBV6-5

DNA: TGCAGCGTTGAGGAACTAAGTGGGCCACAGGGGGAAGCTTTCTTT
CDR3: CSVEELSGPQGEAFF
J: TRBJ1-1
size: NA
D: TRBD1
V: TRBV29-1

DNA: TGTGCCAGCAGTGAATTAGTCCCAGAGACCCAGTACTTC
CDR3: CASSELVPETQYF
J: TRBJ2-5
size: once
D: NA
V: TRBV25-1

DNA: TGTGCCAGTAGTCCCAGCGGGACAGGGGATGGCTATGGCTACACCTTC
CDR3: CASSPSGTGDGYGYTF
J: TRBJ1-2
size: NA
D: TRBD1
V: TRBV19

DNA: TGTGCCAGCAGCTTAGCGGGGCCCACCTACGAGCAGTACTTC
CDR3: CASSLAGPTYEQYF
J: TRBJ2-7
size: NA
D: NA
V: TRBV11-2

DNA: TGTGCCAGCTCCGTCCACCCGAACACCGGGGAGCTGTTTTTT
CDR3: CASSVHPNTGELFF
J: TRBJ2-2
size: NA
D: NA
V: TRBV18

DNA: TGTGCCAGCAGTCCCCGAAGGACAGGGATCTACGAGCAGTACTTC
CDR3: CASSPRRTGIYEQYF
J: TRBJ2-7
size: NA
D: TRBD1
V: TRBV28

DNA: TGTGCCAGCCCAGGGACACCTAACACCGGGGAGCTGTTTTTT
CDR3: CASPGTPNTGELFF
J: TRBJ2-2
size: NA
D: NA
V: TRBV11-2

DNA: TGTGCCAGCAGTTTAACCCCCGACAGCTACGAGCAGTACTTC
CDR3: CASSLTPDSYEQYF
J: TRBJ2-7
size: NA
D: NA
V: TRBV27

DNA: TGTGCCAGCAGTTTAGCCCAGGGCTACGAGCAGTACTTC
CDR3: CASSLAQGYEQYF
J: TRBJ2-7
size: NA
D: NA
V: TRBV27

DNA: TGTGCCAGCAGCCTTAGTAGAACAGGGGTGCAATACAATGAGCAGTTCTTC
CDR3: CASSLSRTGVQYNEQFF
J: TRBJ2-1
size: NA
D: TRBD1
V: TRBV7-8

DNA: TGTGCCAGTAGTACTATCCCGGGGGCCTACAATGAGCAGTTCTTC
CDR3: CASSTIPGAYNEQFF
J: TRBJ2-1
size: few
D: NA
V: TRBV19

DNA: TGCGCCAGCAGCACCCAGAGGACAGATACGCAGTATTTT
CDR3: CASSTQRTDTQYF
J: TRBJ2-3
size: few
D: NA
V: TRBV4-3

DNA: TGTGCCTGGAGCGGTGCTTGGGACAGAACTCCGGGGAATGTTGCGCAGTATTTT
CDR3: CAWSGAWDRTPGNVAQYF
J: TRBJ2-3
size: few
D: TRBD1
V: TRBV30

DNA: TGTGCCACAAGTGATACCTACGAGCAGTACTTC
CDR3: CATSDTYEQYF
J: TRBJ2-7
size: few
D: NA
V: TRBV27

DNA: TGTGCCAGTAGTACTGGGACAGGGGATGAGCAGTTCTTC
CDR3: CASSTGTGDEQFF
J: TRBJ2-1
size: NA
D: TRBD1
V: TRBV19

DNA: TGTGCCAGCAGCTTAAACCCCTACGGGAATTCACCCCTCCACTTT
CDR3: CASSLNPYGNSPLHF
J: TRBJ1-6
size: NA
D: NA
V: TRBV7-6

DNA: TGTGCCAGCAGCTTGGACAGGACTGAAGCTTTCTTT
CDR3: CASSLDRTEAFF
J: TRBJ1-1
size: NA
D: TRBD1
V: TRBV7-9

DNA: TGTGCCAGCAGTTTTATGGCCGGATACAATCAGCCCCAGCATTTT
CDR3: CASSFMAGYNQPQHF
J: TRBJ1-5
size: NA
D: NA
V: TRBV27

DNA: TGTGCCTGGGCCCTCGGGGCCAACGAGCAGTACTTC
CDR3: CAWALGANEQYF
J: TRBJ2-7
size: few
D: NA
V: TRBV30

DNA: TGTGCCAGCAGCCCCAGGAATACCGGGGAGCTGTTTTTT
CDR3: CASSPRNTGELFF
J: TRBJ2-2
size: NA
D: NA
V: TRBV7-7

DNA: TGTGCCACCAGCACCGGGGCCTCTAGCACAGATACGCAGTATTTT
CDR3: CATSTGASSTDTQYF
J: TRBJ2-3
size: NA
D: NA
V: TRBV15

DNA: TGTGCCAGCAGCGCGGAAGGGGATACGCAGTATTTT
CDR3: CASSAEGDTQYF
J: TRBJ2-3
size: NA
D: NA
V: TRBV9

DNA: TGCAGCGTTGGGGTACACGGCGCGGGACAGCCTAACATTCAGTACTTC
CDR3: CSVGVHGAGQPNIQYF
J: TRBJ2-4
size: NA
D: NA
V: TRBV29-1

DNA: TGTGCCAGCAGCCCACGATTTTCGGGTTTAGATGGCTACACCTTC
CDR3: CASSPRFSGLDGYTF
J: TRBJ1-2
size: NA
D: NA
V: TRBV9

DNA: TGTGCCTGGACACAATCGAACTATGGCTACACCTTC
CDR3: CAWTQSNYGYTF
J: TRBJ1-2
size: NA
D: NA
V: TRBV30